The entry that follows covers one TCR beta chain sequence. The clone's antigen remains unknown. No base-level quality is on record; no much larger clone is a single base apart. The sample belongs to a study of blood T cell repertoires in COVID-19 (TCRdb year 2020). Regarding the complete study: Samples covering the acute and convalescent phases of COVID-19 were provided by collaborators in the United States, Italy and Spain. The prospective study material was composed of cDNA or gDNA derived from T cells, B-cell-depleted T cells, or PBMCs. The dataset comprised deeply sampled blood TCRbeta repertoires from subjects exposed to, actively infected with, or recovered from COVID-19. The repertoires were released in a freely available public database intended as a resource for research on the immune response to SARS-CoV-2. Samples were obtained from the ongoing ImmuneRACE study (first 160 participants) and from over 1,000 subjects provided by 6 global collaborators. Nearly every sample came with metadata listing a de-identified subject ID, COVID-19 status, age in years and sex. Where available, HLA class I and class II types were obtained from metadata supplied by the sample provider rather than from assay-based typing. The paper as a whole reports these results and caveats: The quantity of clinical and demographic metadata differed by source and by participant and was supplied without curation.

CDR1 is given as SGHRS and CDR2 as YFSETQ, both from the germline V gene. The CDR3 sequence holds 15 residues, the cysteine and phenylalanine included. Left in the record is the CDR3 DNA by itself, 45 bases read in frame from the first base. V is clipped by 4 bases and J by 1 base, and the sequence between their germline boundaries is 14 bases long. TCRbeta CDR3 regions were amplified from genomic DNA by means of the immunoSEQ Assay, a bias-controlled multiplex PCR. The published analysis was carried out like this. The number of nucleated cells in each sample was estimated by amplification of reference gene primers within the assay. Sequence reads were collapsed and filtered to measure the absolute abundance of every unique TCRbeta CDR3 rearrangement. For each sample, productive Simpson clonality was calculated by taking the square root of Simpson's diversity index across productive rearrangements. In its TCRdb copy, this immuneACCESS table keeps in-frame sequences only and misses some clones. Where compared with another copy, unresolved V genes explain less than half of these, and the others have no known cause. V and J calls and clone size are copied from that table; D and trimming were computed from the DNA. For this sample the table gives 250,000 to 400,000 clones, of which roughly nine tenths were detected only once. The top ten hold roughly 2.6% of the sample.

In the prospective study, participants were about 18 to 90 years old, resided in around 25 geographic areas of the United States, and were enrolled through a virtual design. In the prospective study, participants were assigned to cohorts based on the clinical history participants reported in a screening survey and a study questionnaire. Recovered participants in ImmuneRACE Cohort 3 were defined by two consecutive negative NP/OP PCR tests, clearance by a healthcare professional, or resolution of symptoms. Each participant in the prospective study had whole blood, serum and a nasopharyngeal or oropharyngeal swab collected by mobile phlebotomists. Over a 2-month period, participants in the prospective study had the option of providing additional blood draws and questionnaires. Prospective study blood samples were shipped either frozen or at room temperature before DNA extraction.

The source of this sequence is a man in his sixties who had recovered from COVID-19. Recombination connected TRBV5-1 to TRBJ2-5; the D gene is perhaps TRBD1, from 6 matching bases. Sequenced sample: PBMCs or T cells enriched from blood (not recorded which). The DNA sequence is TGCGCCAGCAGCCCGATGACAGGACCCCAAGAGACCCAGTACTTC. It specifies CASSPMTGPQETQYF.